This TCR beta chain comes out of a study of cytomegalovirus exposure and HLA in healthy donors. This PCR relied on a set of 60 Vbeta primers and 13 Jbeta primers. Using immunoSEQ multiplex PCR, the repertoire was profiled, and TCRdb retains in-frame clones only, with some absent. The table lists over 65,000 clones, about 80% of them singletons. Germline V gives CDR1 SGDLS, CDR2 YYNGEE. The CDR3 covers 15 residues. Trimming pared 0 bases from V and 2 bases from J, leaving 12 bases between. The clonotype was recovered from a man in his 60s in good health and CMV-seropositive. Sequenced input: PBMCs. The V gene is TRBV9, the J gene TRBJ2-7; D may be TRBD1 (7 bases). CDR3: CASSVAGGRPYEQYF. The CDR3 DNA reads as TGTGCCAGCAGCGTAGCAGGGGGGAGGCCCTACGAGCAGTACTTC.